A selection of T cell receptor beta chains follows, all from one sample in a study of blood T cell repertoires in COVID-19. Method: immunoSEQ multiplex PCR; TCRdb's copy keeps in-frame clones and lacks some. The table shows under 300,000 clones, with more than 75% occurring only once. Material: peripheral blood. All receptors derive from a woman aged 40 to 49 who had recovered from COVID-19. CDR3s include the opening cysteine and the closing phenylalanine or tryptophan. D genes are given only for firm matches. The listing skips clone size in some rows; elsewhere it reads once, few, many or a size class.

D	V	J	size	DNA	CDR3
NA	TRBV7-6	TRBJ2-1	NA	TGTGCCAGCAGCTTACAACAGAGAAATGAGCAGTTCTTC	CASSLQQRNEQFF
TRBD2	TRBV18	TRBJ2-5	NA	TGTGCCAGCTCGCCACTAGCGCTAGACCAAGAGACCCAGTACTTC	CASSPLALDQETQYF
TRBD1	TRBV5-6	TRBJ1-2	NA	TGTGCCAGCAGCTTGCGTCGGGGTCGACAGGGTTGGTGGTATGGCTACACCTTC	CASSLRRGRQGWWYGYTF
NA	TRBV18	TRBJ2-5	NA	TGTGCCAGCTCACGGGCCGTGGGAGAGACCCAGTACTTC	CASSRAVGETQYF
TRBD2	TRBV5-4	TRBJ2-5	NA	TGTGCCAGCGGGACTAGGGCTGAGACCCAGTACTTC	CASGTRAETQYF
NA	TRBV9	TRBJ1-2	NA	TGTGCCAGCAGCGTAGTAGGGTCAGGGTCCCATGGCTACACCTTC	CASSVVGSGSHGYTF
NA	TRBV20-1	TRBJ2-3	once	TGCAGTGCTCCCCGGTCAGATACGCAGTATTTT	CSAPRSDTQYF
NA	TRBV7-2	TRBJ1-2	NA	TGTGCCAGCAGCTTAGGGTTCAGGGTCGGCTATGGCTACACCTTC	CASSLGFRVGYGYTF
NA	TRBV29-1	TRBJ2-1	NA	TGCAGCGTTGAAAGCAAGGGACTCCGCAATGAGCAGTTCTTC	CSVESKGLRNEQFF
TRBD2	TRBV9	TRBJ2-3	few	TGTGCCAGCAGCGTAGGTCGAGTGGGACTAGCGGGCACAGATACGCAGTATTTT	CASSVGRVGLAGTDTQYF
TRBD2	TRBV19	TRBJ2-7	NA	TGTGCCACCCGGCTAGCGGGAGGCACCAGCTCCTACGAGCAGTACTTC	CATRLAGGTSSYEQYF
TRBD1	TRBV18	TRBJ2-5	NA	TGTGCCAGCTCGCTGACAGGGGGCGTCGGGGAGACCCAGTACTTC	CASSLTGGVGETQYF
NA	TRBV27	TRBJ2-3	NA	TGTGCCAGCAGTTTACGTCGAGTCGTGGGAGGCACAGATACGCAGTATTTT	CASSLRRVVGGTDTQYF
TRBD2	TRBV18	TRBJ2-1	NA	TGTGCCAGCTCACCCCCCGGGACTAGCGGGCAGAGCTCCTACAATGAGCAGTTCTTC	CASSPPGTSGQSSYNEQFF
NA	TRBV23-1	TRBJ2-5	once	TGCGCCAGCAGTCAATATAGGGCCTCCGAGGGGGTCGAGGAGACCCAGTACTTC	CASSQYRASEGVEETQYF
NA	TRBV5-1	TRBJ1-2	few	TGCGCCAGCAGCGACACCACCGGGACTGGAGTCAGTGGCTACACCTTC	CASSDTTGTGVSGYTF
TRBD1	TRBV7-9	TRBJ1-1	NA	TGTGCCAGCAGCTTAGAGGGACAGGGGGCTGAAGCTTTCTTT	CASSLEGQGAEAFF
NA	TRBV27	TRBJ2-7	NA	TGTGCCAGCAGGGGCAGGGGATGGTACGAGCAGTACTTC	CASRGRGWYEQYF
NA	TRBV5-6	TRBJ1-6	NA	TGTGCCAGCAGCTTACTGTCGTATAATTCACCCCTCCACTTT	CASSLLSYNSPLHF
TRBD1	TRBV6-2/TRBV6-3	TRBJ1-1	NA	TGTGCCAGCAGCCGACAGGGTGGGAACACTGAAGCTTTCTTT	CASSRQGGNTEAFF
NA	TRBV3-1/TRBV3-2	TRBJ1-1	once	TGTGCCAGCAGCACCCCACAGGGGAACACTGAAGCTTTCTTT	CASSTPQGNTEAFF
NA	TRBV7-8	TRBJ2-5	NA	TGTGCCAGCAGCTTAGACGGGACTTCGGAAGAGACCCAGTACTTC	CASSLDGTSEETQYF
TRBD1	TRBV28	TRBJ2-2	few	TGTGCCAGCAGTTTTAGGGGGCTTGACGGGGAGCTGTTTTTT	CASSFRGLDGELFF
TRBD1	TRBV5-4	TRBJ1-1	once	TGTGCCAGCAGCTTGGGAGGGGGCATGAACACTGAAGCTTTCTTT	CASSLGGGMNTEAFF
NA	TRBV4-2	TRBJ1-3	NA	TGTGCCAGCAGGGAAACAGGGAGCTCTGGAAACACCATATATTTT	CASRETGSSGNTIYF
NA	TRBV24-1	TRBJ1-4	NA	TGTGCCACCAGTGATCCAGGGGCGGGTAATGAAAAACTGTTTTTT	CATSDPGAGNEKLFF